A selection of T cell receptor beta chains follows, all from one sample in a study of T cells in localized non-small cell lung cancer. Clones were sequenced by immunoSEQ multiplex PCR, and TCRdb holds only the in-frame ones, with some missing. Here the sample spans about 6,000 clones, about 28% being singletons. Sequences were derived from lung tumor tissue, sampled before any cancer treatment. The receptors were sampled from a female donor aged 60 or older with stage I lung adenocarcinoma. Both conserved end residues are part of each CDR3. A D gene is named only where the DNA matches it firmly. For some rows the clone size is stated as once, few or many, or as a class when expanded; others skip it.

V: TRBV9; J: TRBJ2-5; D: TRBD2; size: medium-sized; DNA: TGTGCCAGCAGCGCCCCGGGGGGTTCAGAGACCCAGTACTTC; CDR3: CASSAPGGSETQYF
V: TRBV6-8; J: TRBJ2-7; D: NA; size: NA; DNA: TGTGCCAGCAGTTCGGACCGCTACGAGCAGTACTTC; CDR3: CASSSDRYEQYF
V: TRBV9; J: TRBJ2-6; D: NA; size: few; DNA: TGTGCCAGCAGCTCAATGGCGGACAGCCTGTCAGCAGGGGCCAACGTCCTGACTTTC; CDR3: CASSSMADSLSAGANVLTF
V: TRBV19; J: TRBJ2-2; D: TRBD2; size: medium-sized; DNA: TGTGCCAGTAGTATCGGGACTAGCTACACCGGGGAGCTGTTTTTT; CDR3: CASSIGTSYTGELFF
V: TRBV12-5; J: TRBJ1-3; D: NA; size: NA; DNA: TGTGCTAGTGGGGCCTCATGGTGTACTGGAAACACCATATATTTT; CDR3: CASGASWCTGNTIYF
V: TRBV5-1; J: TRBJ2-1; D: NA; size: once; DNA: TGCGCCAGCAGCTTGGCCGGGGTCCCCGGCGATGAGCAGTTCTTC; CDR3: CASSLAGVPGDEQFF
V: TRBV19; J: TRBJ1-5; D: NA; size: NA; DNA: TGTGCCAGTAGGTGGGGTAATCAGCCCCAGCATTTT; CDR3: CASRWGNQPQHF
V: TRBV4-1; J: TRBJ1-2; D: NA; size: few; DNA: TGCGCCAGCAGCCCCGACGGGGGCGGGTATGGCTACACCTTC; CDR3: CASSPDGGGYGYTF
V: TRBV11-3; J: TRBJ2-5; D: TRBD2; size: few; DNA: TGTGCCAGCAGCACTAGCGGGGTGCTAGAGACCCAGTACTTC; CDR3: CASSTSGVLETQYF
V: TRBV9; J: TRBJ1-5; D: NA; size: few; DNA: TGTGCCAGCAGCGTCAGGGGTGGTCAGCCCCAGCATTTT; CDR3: CASSVRGGQPQHF
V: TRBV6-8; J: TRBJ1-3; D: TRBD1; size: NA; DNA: TGTGCCAGCAGTTCCCAGGGGGGAGCTGGAAACACCATATATTTT; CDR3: CASSSQGGAGNTIYF
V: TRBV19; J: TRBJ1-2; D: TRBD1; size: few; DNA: TGTGCCAGTAGTATCCCAGGACAGGGGGCGCATGGCTACACCTTC; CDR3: CASSIPGQGAHGYTF
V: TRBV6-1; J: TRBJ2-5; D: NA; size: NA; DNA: TGTGCCAGCAGTGAAGCTTTAGGTCAAACCCAGTACTTC; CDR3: CASSEALGQTQYF
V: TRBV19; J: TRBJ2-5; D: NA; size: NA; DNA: TGTGCCAGTAGTATAGCCGGGTTAGCGGAGACCCAGTACTTC; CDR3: CASSIAGLAETQYF
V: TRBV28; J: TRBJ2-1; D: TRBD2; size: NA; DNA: TGTGCCAGCAGTTCCCAACCCTCGGGGGGCAATGAGCAGTTCTTC; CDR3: CASSSQPSGGNEQFF
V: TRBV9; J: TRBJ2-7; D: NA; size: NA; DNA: TGTGCCAGCAGCGTAGGGGGGGACTACGAGCAGTACTTC; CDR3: CASSVGGDYEQYF
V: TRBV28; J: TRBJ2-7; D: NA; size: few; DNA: TGTGCCAGCAGTTACGCCGGGACGAATTCCTACGAGCAGTACTTC; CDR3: CASSYAGTNSYEQYF
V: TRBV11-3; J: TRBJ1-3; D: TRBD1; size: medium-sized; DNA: TGTGCCAGCAGCTCGGGACAGTCCTCTGGAAACACCATATATTTT; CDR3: CASSSGQSSGNTIYF
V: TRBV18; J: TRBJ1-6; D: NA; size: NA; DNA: TGTGCCAGCTCACCAACCGCCGGGGGGCAGGGTTCACCCCTCCACTTT; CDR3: CASSPTAGGQGSPLHF
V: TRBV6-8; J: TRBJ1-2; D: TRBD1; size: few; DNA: TGTGCCAGCAGTTCGCGGACAGGGGGCAACTATGGCTACACCTTC; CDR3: CASSSRTGGNYGYTF
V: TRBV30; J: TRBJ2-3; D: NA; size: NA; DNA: TGTGCCTGGAGTACCCCCGGAGGGGGGAGCACAGATACGCAGTATTTT; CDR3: CAWSTPGGGSTDTQYF
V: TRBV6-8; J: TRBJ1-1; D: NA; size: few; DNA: TGTGCCAGCAGTTCCACGAGGGGCGCGGCTTTCTTT; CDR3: CASSSTRGAAFF
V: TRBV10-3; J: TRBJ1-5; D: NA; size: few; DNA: TGTGCCAGCGCTGGACATTACAATCAGCCCCAGCATTTT; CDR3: CASAGHYNQPQHF
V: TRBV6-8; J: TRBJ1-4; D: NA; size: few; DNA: TGTGCCAGCAGTTCGACCTTGACAGGTCCAGAAAAACTGTTTTTT; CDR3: CASSSTLTGPEKLFF
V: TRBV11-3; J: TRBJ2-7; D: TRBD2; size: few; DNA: TGTGCCAGCAGCTTAGGTAGCGGGGGGTTATCCTACGAGCAGTACTTC; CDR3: CASSLGSGGLSYEQYF
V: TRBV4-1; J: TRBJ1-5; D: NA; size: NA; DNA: TGCGCCAGCAGCCAAGGGGGGGGATGGGGTAGCAATCAGCCCCAGCATTTT; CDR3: CASSQGGGWGSNQPQHF
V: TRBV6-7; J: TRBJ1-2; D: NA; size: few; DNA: TGTGCCAGCAGTGAACGCTATGGCTACACCTTC; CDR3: CASSERYGYTF
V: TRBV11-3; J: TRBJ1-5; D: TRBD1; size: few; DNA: TGTGCCAGCAGCTTAGATCCTCGGACAGGGGGAGGGCCCCAGCATTTT; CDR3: CASSLDPRTGGGPQHF
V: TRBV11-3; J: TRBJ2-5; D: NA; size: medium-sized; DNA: TGTGCCAGCAGCCGTAGTGGGACCCAAGAGACCCAGTACTTC; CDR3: CASSRSGTQETQYF
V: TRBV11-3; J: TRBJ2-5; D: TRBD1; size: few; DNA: TGTGCCAGCAGCTTGGGACAGAATGAAGAGACCCAGTACTTC; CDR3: CASSLGQNEETQYF
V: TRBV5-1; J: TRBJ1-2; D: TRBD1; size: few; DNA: TGCGCCAGCAGCCTCGGACAGGGGGCCGCTAGCTATGGCTACACCTTC; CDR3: CASSLGQGAASYGYTF
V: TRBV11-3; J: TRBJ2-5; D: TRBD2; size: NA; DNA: TGTGCCAGCAGCTTAGGCGGAGCGGGGTACCAAGAGACCCAGTACTTC; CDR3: CASSLGGAGYQETQYF
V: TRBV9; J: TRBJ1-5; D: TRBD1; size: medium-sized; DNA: TGTGCCAGCAGCGTGGACAGGGATCAGCCCCAGCATTTT; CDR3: CASSVDRDQPQHF
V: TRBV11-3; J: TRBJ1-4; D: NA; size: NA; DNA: TGTGCCAGCAGCTGGGGGCCCGTAGGCTCCCGAACTAATGAAAAACTGTTTTTT; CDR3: CASSWGPVGSRTNEKLFF
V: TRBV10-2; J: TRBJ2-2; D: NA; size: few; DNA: TGCGCCAGCAGTCATTCAACTAACACCGGGGAGCTGTTTTTT; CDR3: CASSHSTNTGELFF
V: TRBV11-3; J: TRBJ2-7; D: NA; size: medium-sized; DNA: TGTGCCAGCAGTTTCCGCTCCGGGGCCTACGAGCAGTACTTC; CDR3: CASSFRSGAYEQYF
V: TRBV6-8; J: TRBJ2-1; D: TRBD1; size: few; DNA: TGTGCCAGCAGTTACCGGGACAGGGGAGATGAGCAGTTCTTC; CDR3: CASSYRDRGDEQFF
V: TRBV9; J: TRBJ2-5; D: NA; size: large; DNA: TGTGCCAGCAGCGTAGGTGCTCATTTGCTAGAGACCCAGTACTTC; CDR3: CASSVGAHLLETQYF
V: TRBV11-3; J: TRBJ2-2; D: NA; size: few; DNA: TGTGCCAGCAGCTTAACCGGGGCTACCCCCACCGGGGAGCTGTTTTTT; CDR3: CASSLTGATPTGELFF
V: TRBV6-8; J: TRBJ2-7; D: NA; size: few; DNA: TGTGCCAGCAGCCTCTTTTCGGGGGCCTCCTACGAGCAGTACTTC; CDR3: CASSLFSGASYEQYF
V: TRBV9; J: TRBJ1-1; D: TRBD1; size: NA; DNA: TGTGCCAGCAGTGGGACAGGGATAAACACTGAAGCTTTCTTT; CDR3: CASSGTGINTEAFF
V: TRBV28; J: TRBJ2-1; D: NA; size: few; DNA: TGTGCCAGCAGCCCAACCGGGGCCAGCTCCTACAATGAGCAGTTCTTC; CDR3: CASSPTGASSYNEQFF
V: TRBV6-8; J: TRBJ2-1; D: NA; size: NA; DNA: TGTGCCATCAGTGGGGGGTCGGCCTACAATGAGCAGTTCTTC; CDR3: CAISGGSAYNEQFF
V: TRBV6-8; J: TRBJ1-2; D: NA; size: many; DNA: TGTGCCAGCAGAGCCTTTGACATCCTGGGGGACTATGGCTACACCTTC; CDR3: CASRAFDILGDYGYTF
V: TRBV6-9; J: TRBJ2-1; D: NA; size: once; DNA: TGTGCCAGCAGTTCGTTAGGGGGCTACAATGAGCAGTTCTTC; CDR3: CASSSLGGYNEQFF
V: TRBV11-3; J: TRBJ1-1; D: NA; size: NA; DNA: TGTGCCAGCAGCAAAGACAGCCTTATGAACACTGAAGCTTTCTTT; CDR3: CASSKDSLMNTEAFF
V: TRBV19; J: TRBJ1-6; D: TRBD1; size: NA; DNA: TGTGCCAGTAGTGTCGGACAGGGCGCTAATTCACCCCTCCACTTT; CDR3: CASSVGQGANSPLHF
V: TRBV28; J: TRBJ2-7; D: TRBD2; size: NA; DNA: TGTGCCAGCATCACTACCGGGTCCTCAACAAAGACTAGCGGGAGGTCCTACGAGCAGTACTTC; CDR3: CASITTGSSTKTSGRSYEQYF
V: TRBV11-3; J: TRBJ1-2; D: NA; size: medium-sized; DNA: TGTGCCAGCAGCTTGGTGGACAGTGCCGGGGGGGGCTACACCTTC; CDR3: CASSLVDSAGGGYTF
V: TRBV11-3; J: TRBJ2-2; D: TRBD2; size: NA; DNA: TGTGCCAGCAGCGGACGGGGGGACCTGTATGAGGTCGGGGAGCTGTTTTTT; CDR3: CASSGRGDLYEVGELFF
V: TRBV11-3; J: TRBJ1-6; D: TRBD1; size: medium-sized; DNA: TGTGCCAGCAGCTTAGGTGGGACAGGGGGCGCGAGTTCACCCCTCCACTTT; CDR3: CASSLGGTGGASSPLHF
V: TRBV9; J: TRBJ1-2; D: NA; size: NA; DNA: TGTGCCAGCAGCCCCGCCAGAGAGAACTATGGCTACACCTTC; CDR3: CASSPARENYGYTF
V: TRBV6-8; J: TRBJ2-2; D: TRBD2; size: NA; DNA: TGTGCCAGCACTCAACGACTAGCGGGGGATAACACCGGGGAGCTGTTTTTT; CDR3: CASTQRLAGDNTGELFF